These 13 T cell receptor beta chains were sequenced from one sample in a study of CD8+ T cells in alopecia areata. cDNA prepared by RNA extraction and subsequent reverse transcription served as the template for sequencing. Produced via immunoSEQ multiplex PCR; TCRdb's table is partial and in-frame only. The sample has 200,000 to 250,000 clones; around 50% are singletons. Specimen: CD8+ T cells sorted from blood. The origin of the receptors is a human donor in good health.

J is TRBJ2-7 and V is TRBV5-6; tentatively, D is TRBD1 or TRBD2 (6 bases each). The germline gives CDR1 SGHDT, CDR2 YYEEEE. The CDR3 is 12 residues long. The V end lost 4 bases, the J end lost 6 bases, and 11 bases lay between the germline ends. In nucleotides, the CDR3 is TGTGCCAGCAGCCGGACAGCGGGCGAGCAGTACTTC. This sequence encodes CASSRTAGEQYF. Supplemented by reference TRBV5-6 and TRBJ2-7, the full variable domain reads DAGVTQSPTHLIKTRGQQVTLRCSPKSGHDTVSWYQQALGQGPQFIFQYYEEEERQRGNFPDRFSGHQFPNYSSELNVNALLLGDSALYLCASSRTAGEQYFGPGTRLTVT.

This clone was counted a single time. The rearrangement joins TRBV4-1 to TRBJ1-5, with a weak D call TRBD1 (5 bases). CDR3 length equals 20 residues. The germline CDR1 and CDR2 sequences are MGHRA and YSYEKL. Trimming shortened V by 3 bases and J by 0 bases, and 24 bases separated the two germline ends. CDR3 in DNA: TGCGCCAGCAGCCAGAAAGTGGGTGTGGGTAAGGGGAGTAGCAATCAGCCCCAGCATTTT. It codes for CASSQKVGVGKGSSNQPQHF.

The chain couples TRBV27 to TRBJ1-1; D remains ambiguous. Germline V CDR1 and CDR2: MNHEY, SMNVEV (reference sequence). Trimming took 4 bases from V and 1 from J, leaving 4 bases between them. The CDR3 sequence is 12 residues long. DNA for the CDR3: TGTGCCAGCAGTTGGGGGAACACTGAAGCTTTCTTT. Protein: CASSWGNTEAFF.

V is TRBV2 and J is TRBJ1-1; D not certain. Germline lookup yields CDR1 SNHLY and CDR2 FYNNEI. The ends were cut back, 4 bases at V and 5 bases at J, with 8 bases in the middle. The CDR3 runs to 12 residues. As DNA, the CDR3 is TGTGCCAGCAGTGCCGGTATGACTGAAGCTTTCTTT. Its protein is CASSAGMTEAFF.

The chain links TRBV4-1 to TRBJ1-1; D gene ambiguous. V was clipped by 1 base and J by 1 base, with 10 bases between them. This CDR3 is 15 amino acids long. Germline-derived CDR1 and CDR2 are MGHRA and YSYEKL. The CDR3 reads CASSQVYGTNTEAFF. The CDR3 DNA reads TGCGCCAGCAGCCAAGTTTATGGTACGAACACTGAAGCTTTCTTT.

The J gene is TRBJ1-2, the V gene TRBV5-1; unclear D gene. CDR3 length: 14 amino acids. Trimming removed 4 bases from V and 4 bases from J, with 14 bases in between. CDR1 and CDR2 from the germline V gene are SGHRS and YFSETQ. CDR3 in amino acids: CASSPPGGLYGYTF. CDR3 DNA sequence: TGCGCCAGCAGCCCCCCCGGCGGACTCTATGGCTACACCTTC.

This clone was seen more than once but under ten times. This sequence joins TRBV5-6 and TRBJ1-5; D unclear. Germline assignment: CDR1 SGHDT and CDR2 YYEEEE. Trimming took 4 bases from V and 4 from J, leaving 6 bases between them. The CDR3 extends over 12 amino acids. The CDR3 sequence: CASSLDNQPQHF. CDR3 nucleotide sequence: TGTGCCAGCAGCCTCGATAATCAGCCCCAGCATTTT.

This clone has a handful of counts. The rearrangement links TRBV6-1 to TRBJ2-7; D remains ambiguous. The CDR3 runs to 13 residues. Trimming left V 2 bases short and J 2 bases short, with 7 bases between. Germline V gene sequence: CDR1 MNHNS, CDR2 SASEGT. CDR3 nucleotides: TGTGCCAGCAGTGAAAGAGTGACCTACGAGCAGTACTTC. Protein sequence: CASSERVTYEQYF.

This clone counts as medium-sized (0.01 to 0.1%). The CDR3 sequence: CASSEGTVPLSGNTIYF. The CDR3 coding sequence is TGTGCCAGCAGCGAAGGGACAGTTCCACTCTCTGGAAACACCATATATTTT. V is TRBV7-9 and J is TRBJ1-3, with 7 bases fitting TRBD1. The CDR3 totals 17 residues. CDR1 is SEHNR, CDR2 FQNEAQ, per germline (reference sequence). V was clipped by 5 bases and J by 0 bases; unmatched bases: 10. Full variable domain (outside the CDR3, taken from reference TRBV7-9 and TRBJ1-3): DTGVSQNPRHKITKRGQNVTFRCDPISEHNRLYWYRQTLGQGPEFLTYFQNEAQLEKSRLLSDRFSAERPKGSFSTLEIQRTEQGDSAMYLCASSEGTVPLSGNTIYFGEGSWLTVV.

The J gene is TRBJ1-2, the V gene TRBV25-1; the D is unclear. The V end was cut by 2 bases, the J end by 5 bases, with 12 bases between. The CDR3 extends over 14 amino acids. The V gene's germline CDR1 is MGHDK and CDR2 SYGVNS. CDR3 residues: CASSEGEFLYGYTF. The CDR3 nucleotides read TGTGCCAGCAGTGAAGGGGAATTCTTATATGGCTACACCTTC.

This clone was seen just once. Other DNA sequences from this sample encode an identical CDR3 as well. The rearrangement links TRBV13 to TRBJ2-4; D unclear. The germline V gene has CDR1 PRHDT and CDR2 FYEKMQ (reference sequence). With 0 bases removed from V and 3 bases from J, the gap between germline ends came to 9 bases. The CDR3 loop spans 15 amino acids. The CDR3 DNA follows: TGTGCCAGCAGCTTAGGACTGGGTGACAAAAACATTCAGTACTTC. Amino acids: CASSLGLGDKNIQYF.

J is TRBJ1-5 and V is TRBV15, with 7 bases identical to TRBD1. Germline-derived CDR1 and CDR2 are LNHNV and YYDKDF (reference sequence). With V trimmed by 4 bases and J by 1 base, 13 bases remained unmatched. This CDR3 region has 18 residues. The CDR3 loop is CATSTLRPGQSSNQPQHF. The CDR3 bases are TGTGCCACCAGCACATTGCGCCCGGGACAGTCGAGCAATCAGCCCCAGCATTTT.

V gene TRBV2 combines with J gene TRBJ1-2; TRBD1 might be the D (6 bases). Trimming shortened V by 10 bases and J by 8 bases, and 17 bases separated the two germline ends. The CDR3 sequence is 12 residues long. In germline, CDR1 is SNHLY, CDR2 FYNNEI. The DNA of the CDR3 is TGTGCCACCCAAGGGGGTGCGGACGGCTACACCTTC. Amino acid sequence: CATQGGADGYTF.